The next 12 T cell receptor beta chains were all read from a single sample in a study of control samples from healthy donors and cancer patients. Clones were sequenced by immunoSEQ multiplex PCR, and TCRdb holds only the in-frame ones, with some missing. The sample shows 25,000 to 35,000 clones, roughly 89% of them seen only once. Sequenced: PBMCs. The origin of the receptors is a man aged 50 or older with lung cancer.

The genes are TRBV7-2 and TRBJ1-1; 7 nucleotides match TRBD1. The CDR3 has 17 amino acids. V lost 7 bases, J lost 0 bases, and 14 bases stayed unmatched. The germline V gene encodes CDR1 SGHTA and CDR2 FQGNSA. The CDR3 spells CASTRPGGLGVNTEAFF. The CDR3 DNA follows: TGTGCCAGCACCCGGCCAGGGGGTTTGGGCGTGAACACTGAAGCTTTCTTT.

The CDR3 DNA sequence: TGTGCCAGCGGGCTTGGGACAGCGAACACTGAAGCTTTCTTT. It specifies CASGLGTANTEAFF. V usage is TRBV28 and J usage is TRBJ1-1; TRBD1 matches at 7 bases. CDR3 size: 14 residues. The V gene end was trimmed by 8 bases and the J gene end by 1 base; junction bases not matched to a gene: 7. Germline V gene sequence: CDR1 MDHEN, CDR2 SYDVKM.

The rearrangement uses TRBV7-2 and TRBJ2-7; the match to TRBD2 covers 8 bases. Unmatched junction bases numbered 7, after V lost 3 bases and J lost 6 bases. Germline V gene data show CDR1 as SGHTA and CDR2 as FQGNSA. The CDR3 is 14 residues long. The CDR3 region has the DNA TGTGCCAGCAGCTTTACCGGGACTAGTGTCGAGCAGTACTTC. Translated, it gives CASSFTGTSVEQYF.

This chain connects TRBV6-6 to TRBJ2-2; D perhaps matches TRBD2 (5 bases). Germline CDR1 and CDR2: MNHNY and SVGAGI (reference sequence). The length of the CDR3 is 13 residues. V lost 8 bases and J lost 5, with 12 bases in between. The CDR3 loop is CASGTTRTGELFF. The CDR3 DNA follows: TGTGCCAGCGGTACCACTAGGACCGGGGAGCTGTTTTTT.

V gene TRBV28 combines with J gene TRBJ1-5, with 9 bases lining up with TRBD1. This CDR3 has 15 residues. The germline CDR1 and CDR2 sequences are MDHEN and SYDVKM. The junction had 3 bases not matched to a gene; V was cut back by 3 bases and J by 3 bases. The CDR3 here is CASSFGTGTNQPQHF. The CDR3 nucleotides read TGTGCCAGCAGTTTCGGGACAGGGACCAATCAGCCCCAGCATTTT.

V and J are TRBV19 and TRBJ2-2; D ambiguous. The CDR3 is 16 amino acids. Trimming took off 3 bases at V and 2 bases at J, with 13 bases between the two ends. Germline assignment: CDR1 LNHDA and CDR2 SQIVND (reference sequence). The chain's CDR3 is CASSMTRRPNTGELFF. CDR3 coding DNA: TGTGCCAGTAGTATGACCCGGCGTCCAAACACCGGGGAGCTGTTTTTT.

The chain recombines TRBV7-2 with TRBJ1-1; D ambiguous. The V gene's germline CDR1 is SGHTA and CDR2 FQGNSA. The V end lost 5 bases, the J end lost 4 bases, and 11 bases lay between the germline ends. The CDR3 runs 13 residues. This CDR3 is CASSAPTVTEAFF. CDR3 bases: TGTGCCAGCAGCGCCCCCACGGTCACTGAAGCTTTCTTT. Full variable domain (missing parts from reference TRBV7-2 and TRBJ1-1): GAGVSQSPSNKVTEKGKDVELRCDPISGHTALYWYRQSLGQGLEFLIYFQGNSAPDKSGLPSDRFSAERTGGSVSTLTIQRTQQEDSAVYLCASSAPTVTEAFFGQGTRLTVV.

This sequence joins TRBV3-1 (or the pseudogene TRBV3-2) and TRBJ1-2; D not resolved. Germline loops: CDR1 LGHDT, CDR2 YNNKEL (reference sequence). V was trimmed by 1 base and J by 3 bases, leaving 21 bases between them. The CDR3 is 18 amino acids. The CDR3 bases are TGTGCCAGCAGCCAAGCGTTTCGTTCAAAAGGGAATGACTATGGCTACACCTTC. Translation: CASSQAFRSKGNDYGYTF.

The chain combines TRBV18 with TRBJ2-7, with 7 positions matching TRBD1. The V gene end was trimmed by 4 bases and the J gene end by 7 bases; junction bases not matched to a gene: 4. The CDR3 has 12 amino acids. CDR1 is KGHSH and CDR2 is LQKENI in the germline V gene. CDR3 sequence: CASSRQGGEQYF. The CDR3 coding sequence is TGTGCCAGCTCACGACAGGGTGGGGAGCAGTACTTC.

The chain is built from TRBV7-2 and TRBJ2-3, with a possible D match to TRBD2 (7 bases). The germline V gene encodes CDR1 SGHTA and CDR2 FQGNSA. The CDR3 runs 16 residues. The V gene lost 2 bases and the J gene lost 2 bases, with 14 bases spanning the gap. Here the CDR3 DNA reads TGTGCCAGCAGCTTAAGGGCGGGGGCAAACACAGATACGCAGTATTTT. Translated: CASSLRAGANTDTQYF. Full variable domain (missing parts from reference TRBV7-2 and TRBJ2-3): GAGVSQSPSNKVTEKGKDVELRCDPISGHTALYWYRQSLGQGLEFLIYFQGNSAPDKSGLPSDRFSAERTGGSVSTLTIQRTQQEDSAVYLCASSLRAGANTDTQYFGPGTRLTVL.

The chain combines TRBV18 with TRBJ2-1, with 7 bases identical to TRBD1. CDR1 and CDR2 (germline): KGHSH, LQKENI. This CDR3 contains 16 residues. The junction had 9 bases not matched to a gene; V was cut back by 4 bases and J by 3 bases. CDR3 in DNA: TGTGCCAGCTCACTCCCGACAGGGAGAAGCTACAATGAGCAGTTCTTC. It codes for CASSLPTGRSYNEQFF.

This chain uses TRBV19 with TRBJ1-1, with 7 bases that match TRBD1. The germline CDR1 and CDR2 sequences are LNHDA and SQIVND (reference sequence). Germline trimming cut 7 bases from V and 9 bases from J; bases unmatched to any gene: 14. The CDR3 has 14 residues. The CDR3 loop is CASIPDRTMLQAFF. DNA of the CDR3: TGTGCCAGTATTCCGGACAGGACAATGCTCCAAGCTTTCTTT.